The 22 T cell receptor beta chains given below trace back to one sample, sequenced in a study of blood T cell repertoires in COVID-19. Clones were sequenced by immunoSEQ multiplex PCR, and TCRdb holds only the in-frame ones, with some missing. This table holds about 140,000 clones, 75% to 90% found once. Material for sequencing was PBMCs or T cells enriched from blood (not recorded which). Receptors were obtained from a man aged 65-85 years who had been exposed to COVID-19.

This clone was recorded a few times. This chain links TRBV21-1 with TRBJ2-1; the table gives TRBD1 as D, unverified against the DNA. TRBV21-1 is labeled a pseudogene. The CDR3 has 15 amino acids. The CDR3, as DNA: TGTGCCAGCAGTATAGACAGGGAACCTTACAATGAGCAGTTCTTC. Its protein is CASSIDREPYNEQFF.

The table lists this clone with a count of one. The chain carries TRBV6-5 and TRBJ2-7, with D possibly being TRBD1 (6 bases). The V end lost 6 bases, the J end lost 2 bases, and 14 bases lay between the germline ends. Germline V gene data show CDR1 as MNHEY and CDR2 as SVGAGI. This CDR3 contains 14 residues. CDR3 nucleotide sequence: TGTGCCAGCAGACCACAGGGCCAAGCCTACGAGCAGTACTTC. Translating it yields CASRPQGQAYEQYF.

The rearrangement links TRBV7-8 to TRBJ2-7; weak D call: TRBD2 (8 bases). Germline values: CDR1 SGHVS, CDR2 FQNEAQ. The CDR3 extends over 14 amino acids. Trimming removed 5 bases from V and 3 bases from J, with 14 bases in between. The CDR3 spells CASSREGAFYEQYF. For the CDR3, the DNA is TGTGCCAGCAGCCGGGAGGGGGCCTTCTACGAGCAGTACTTC.

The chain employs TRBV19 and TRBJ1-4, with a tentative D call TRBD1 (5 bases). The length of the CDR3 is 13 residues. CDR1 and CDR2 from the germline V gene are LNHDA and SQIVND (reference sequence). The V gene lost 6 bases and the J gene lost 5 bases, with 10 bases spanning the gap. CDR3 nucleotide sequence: TGTGCCAGTAGCAAGACAGTAAATGAAAAACTGTTTTTT. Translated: CASSKTVNEKLFF.

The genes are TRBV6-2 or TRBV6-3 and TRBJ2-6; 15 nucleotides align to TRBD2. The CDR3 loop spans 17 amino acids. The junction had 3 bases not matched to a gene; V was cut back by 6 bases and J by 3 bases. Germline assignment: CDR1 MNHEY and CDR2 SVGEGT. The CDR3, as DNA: TGTGCCAGCAGCCCGGGACTAGCGGGAGGTGGGGCCAACGTCCTGACTTTC. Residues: CASSPGLAGGGANVLTF.

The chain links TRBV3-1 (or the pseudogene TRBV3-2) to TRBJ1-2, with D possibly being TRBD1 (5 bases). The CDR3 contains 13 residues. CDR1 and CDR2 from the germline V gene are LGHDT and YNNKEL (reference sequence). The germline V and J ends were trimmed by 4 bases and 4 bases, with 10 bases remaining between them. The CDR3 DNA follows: TGTGCCAGCAGCCCGTTGACAGCCTATGGCTACACCTTC. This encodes CASSPLTAYGYTF.

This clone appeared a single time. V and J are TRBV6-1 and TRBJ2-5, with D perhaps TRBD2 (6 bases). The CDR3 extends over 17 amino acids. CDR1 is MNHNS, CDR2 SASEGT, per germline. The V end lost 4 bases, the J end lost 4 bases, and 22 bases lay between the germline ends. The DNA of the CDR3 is TGTGCCAGCAGTGGCGGGGTAGTTTTGGGCCCTCGAGAGACCCAGTACTTC. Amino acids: CASSGGVVLGPRETQYF.

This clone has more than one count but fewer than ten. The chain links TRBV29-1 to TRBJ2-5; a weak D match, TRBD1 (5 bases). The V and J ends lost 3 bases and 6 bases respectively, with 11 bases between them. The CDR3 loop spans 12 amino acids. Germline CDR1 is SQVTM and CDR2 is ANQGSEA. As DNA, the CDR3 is TGCAGCGTTGAGGCGCAGGGCCAGACCCAGTACTTC. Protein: CSVEAQGQTQYF.

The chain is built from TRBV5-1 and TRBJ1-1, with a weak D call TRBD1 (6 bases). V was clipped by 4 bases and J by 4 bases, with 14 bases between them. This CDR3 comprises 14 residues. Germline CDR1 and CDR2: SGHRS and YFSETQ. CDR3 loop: CASSAQTGGTEAFF. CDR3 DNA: TGCGCCAGCAGCGCACAGACAGGTGGCACTGAAGCTTTCTTT.

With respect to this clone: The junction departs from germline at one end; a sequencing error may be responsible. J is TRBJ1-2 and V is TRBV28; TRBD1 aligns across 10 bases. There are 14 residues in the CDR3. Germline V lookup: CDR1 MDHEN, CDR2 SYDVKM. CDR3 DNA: TGTGCCAGCAGTTTATCTTATGGACAGGGGGTTTCCCACTTC. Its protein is CASSLSYGQGVSHF.

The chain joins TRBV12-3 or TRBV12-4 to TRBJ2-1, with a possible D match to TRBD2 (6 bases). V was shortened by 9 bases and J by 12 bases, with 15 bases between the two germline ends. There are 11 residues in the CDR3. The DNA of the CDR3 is TGTGCCAGTACCTGGGGAGGAACGCAGTTCTTC. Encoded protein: CASTWGGTQFF.

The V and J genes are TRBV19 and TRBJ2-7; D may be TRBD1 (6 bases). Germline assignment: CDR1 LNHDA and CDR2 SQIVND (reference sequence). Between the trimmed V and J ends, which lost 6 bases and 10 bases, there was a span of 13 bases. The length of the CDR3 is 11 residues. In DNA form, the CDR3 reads TGTGCCAGTAGGATCGGACAGCTACAGTACTTC. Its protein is CASRIGQLQYF.

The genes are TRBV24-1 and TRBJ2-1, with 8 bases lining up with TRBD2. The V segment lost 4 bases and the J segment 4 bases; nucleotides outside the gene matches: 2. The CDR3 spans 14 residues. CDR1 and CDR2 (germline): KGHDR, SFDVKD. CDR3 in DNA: TGTGCCACCAGTGACGGCGGGGGGTACAATGAGCAGTTCTTC. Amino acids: CATSDGGGYNEQFF.

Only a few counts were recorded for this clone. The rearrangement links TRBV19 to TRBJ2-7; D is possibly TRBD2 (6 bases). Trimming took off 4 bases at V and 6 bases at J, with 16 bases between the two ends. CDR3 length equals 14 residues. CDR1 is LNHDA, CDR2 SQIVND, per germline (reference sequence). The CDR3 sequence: CASSTAGPTVEQYF. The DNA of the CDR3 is TGTGCCAGTAGTACTGCGGGACCAACGGTCGAGCAGTACTTC.

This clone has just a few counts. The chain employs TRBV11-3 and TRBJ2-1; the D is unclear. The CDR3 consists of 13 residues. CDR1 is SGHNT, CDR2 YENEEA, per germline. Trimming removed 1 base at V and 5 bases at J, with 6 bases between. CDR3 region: CASSLAGHNEQFF. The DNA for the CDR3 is TGTGCCAGCAGCTTAGCAGGTCACAATGAGCAGTTCTTC.

The CDR3 is CASSVGAGGPQETQYF. For the CDR3, the DNA is TGTGCCAGCAGCGTAGGTGCGGGGGGGCCCCAAGAGACCCAGTACTTC. This chain uses TRBV9 with TRBJ2-5, with TRBD2 identical over 9 bases. Germline assignment: CDR1 SGDLS and CDR2 YYNGEE. The CDR3 has 16 amino acids. Trimming removed 0 bases from V and 1 base from J; junction bases left unmatched: 4.

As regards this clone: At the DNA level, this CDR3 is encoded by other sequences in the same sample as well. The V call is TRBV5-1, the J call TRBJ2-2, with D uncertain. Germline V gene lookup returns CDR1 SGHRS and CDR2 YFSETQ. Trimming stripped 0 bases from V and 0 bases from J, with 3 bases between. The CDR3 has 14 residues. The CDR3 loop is CASSLATNTGELFF. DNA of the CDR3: TGCGCCAGCAGCTTGGCTACGAACACCGGGGAGCTGTTTTTT.

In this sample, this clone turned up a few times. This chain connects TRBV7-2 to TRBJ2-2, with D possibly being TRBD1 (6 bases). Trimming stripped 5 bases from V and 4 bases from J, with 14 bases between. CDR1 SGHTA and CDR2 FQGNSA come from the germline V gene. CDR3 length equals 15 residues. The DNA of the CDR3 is TGTGCCAGCAGCCTCACAGGGTCCTCCACCGGGGAGCTGTTTTTT. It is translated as CASSLTGSSTGELFF.

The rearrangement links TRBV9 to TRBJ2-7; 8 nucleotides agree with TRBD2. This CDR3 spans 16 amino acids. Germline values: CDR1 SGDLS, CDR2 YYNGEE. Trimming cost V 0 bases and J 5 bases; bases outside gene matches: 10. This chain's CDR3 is CASSVGVSAGGHEQYF. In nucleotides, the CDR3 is TGTGCCAGCAGCGTAGGAGTCTCGGCGGGGGGCCACGAGCAGTACTTC.

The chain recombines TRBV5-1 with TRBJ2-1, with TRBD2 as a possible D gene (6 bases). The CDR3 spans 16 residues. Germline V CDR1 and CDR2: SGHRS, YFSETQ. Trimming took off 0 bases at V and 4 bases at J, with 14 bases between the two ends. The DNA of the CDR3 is TGCGCCAGCAGCTTGGACGGAGGGGTGGGTTACAATGAGCAGTTCTTC. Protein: CASSLDGGVGYNEQFF. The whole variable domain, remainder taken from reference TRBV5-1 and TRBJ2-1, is KAGVTQTPRYLIKTRGQQVTLSCSPISGHRSVSWYQQTPGQGLQFLFEYFSETQRNKGNFPGRFSGRQFSNSRSEMNVSTLELGDSALYLCASSLDGGVGYNEQFFGPGTRLTVL.

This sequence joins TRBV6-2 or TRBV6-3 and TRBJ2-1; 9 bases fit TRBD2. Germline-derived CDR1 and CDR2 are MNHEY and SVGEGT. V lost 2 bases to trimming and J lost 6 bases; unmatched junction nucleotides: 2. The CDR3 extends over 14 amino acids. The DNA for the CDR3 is TGTGCCAGCAGTTACGCGGGAGGGCCCAATGAGCAGTTCTTC. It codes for CASSYAGGPNEQFF.

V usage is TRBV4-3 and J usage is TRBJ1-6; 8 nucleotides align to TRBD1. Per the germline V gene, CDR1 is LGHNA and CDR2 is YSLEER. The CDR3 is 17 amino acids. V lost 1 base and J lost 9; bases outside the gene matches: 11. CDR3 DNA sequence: TGCGCCAGCAGCCAAGTGCCGGACAGGGAGTATGGTTCACCCCTCCACTTT. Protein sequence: CASSQVPDREYGSPLHF.